This T cell receptor (beta chain) was sequenced in a study of blood T cell repertoires in COVID-19. From germline, CDR1 is SQVTM and CDR2 ANQGSEA. Unmatched junction bases numbered 7, after V lost 2 bases and J lost 2 bases. This CDR3 has 16 residues. Generated by immunoSEQ multiplex PCR, the TCRdb table keeps only in-frame clones and is missing some. The sample has some 400,000 clones, 80% to 90% seen once. The sample taken for sequencing was PBMCs or T cells enriched from blood (not recorded which). The source is a man younger than 45 who had recovered from COVID-19. The V call is TRBV29-1, the J call TRBJ2-3; TRBD1 aligns across 10 bases. This chain's CDR3 is CSVELGTGAFTDTQYF. The CDR3 DNA is TGCAGCGTTGAATTGGGGACAGGGGCCTTCACAGATACGCAGTATTTT.